A selection of T cell receptor beta chains follows, all from one sample in a study of blood T cell repertoires in COVID-19. Sequencing used immunoSEQ multiplex PCR; TCRdb keeps in-frame clones, though not all of them. The sample contains 200,000 to 300,000 clones, around 86% of which appear only once. The sequencing input was peripheral blood. These receptors all come from a woman in her sixties who had recovered from COVID-19. CDR3s include the opening cysteine and the closing phenylalanine or tryptophan. The D gene is left open where the match is weak. Rows may omit the clone size; those that give it use once, few, many or a size class.

CASRPGNEPYGYTF | TGTGCCAGTAGGCCAGGGAATGAGCCCTATGGCTACACCTTC | TRBJ1-2 | . | . | TRBV19
CASSLEQGFAKNTEAFF | TGCGCCAGCAGCTTGGAACAGGGTTTTGCTAAGAACACTGAAGCTTTCTTT | TRBJ1-1 | . | . | TRBV5-1
CASSLGQGQGTGELFF | TGTGCCAGCAGCTTAGGACAGGGTCAAGGCACCGGGGAGCTGTTTTTT | TRBJ2-2 | TRBD1 | . | TRBV7-3
CASSRTAEYNSPLHF | TGTGCCAGTAGTCGGACAGCTGAATATAATTCACCCCTCCACTTT | TRBJ1-6 | . | . | TRBV19
CASSPARGQQETQYF | TGTGCCAGCTCACCGGCCAGGGGACAACAAGAGACCCAGTACTTC | TRBJ2-5 | . | . | TRBV18
CASSGFGGSNTGELFF | TGTGCCAGCAGTGGATTCGGAGGGTCGAACACCGGGGAGCTGTTTTTT | TRBJ2-2 | . | . | TRBV2
CASSQDRPSTDTQYF | TGTGCCAGCAGCCAAGATCGTCCTAGCACAGATACGCAGTATTTT | TRBJ2-3 | . | . | TRBV4-2
CASSIGRANYGYTF | TGTGCCAGTAGTATCGGCCGGGCTAACTATGGCTACACCTTC | TRBJ1-2 | . | once | TRBV19
CASSSRGGGETQYF | TGCGCCAGCAGCTCGCGGGGGGGCGGAGAGACCCAGTACTTC | TRBJ2-5 | TRBD2 | . | TRBV5-1
CASSPGWGAPLHF | TGTGCCAGCAGCCCAGGATGGGGGGCACCCCTCCACTTT | TRBJ1-6 | . | . | TRBV9
CAGGQGNNQPQHF | TGTGCTGGGGGACAGGGCAACAATCAGCCCCAGCATTTT | TRBJ1-5 | TRBD1 | . | TRBV2
CASSLDSGDTDTQYF | TGCGCCAGCAGCTTGGATAGCGGGGACACAGATACGCAGTATTTT | TRBJ2-3 | TRBD2 | . | TRBV5-1
CASSLGLRGRNTEAFF | TGTGCCAGCAGCTTAGGTCTCAGGGGGAGGAACACTGAAGCTTTCTTT | TRBJ1-1 | TRBD1 | . | TRBV13
CASSTRTGPTEAFF | TGTGCCAGCAGTACTAGAACAGGGCCCACTGAAGCTTTCTTT | TRBJ1-1 | . | . | TRBV6-5
CATSRGPFSSGTNEKLFF | TGTGCCACCAGCAGAGGCCCCTTTAGTTCCGGGACTAATGAAAAACTGTTTTTT | TRBJ1-4 | . | . | TRBV15
CASDKTGGSPLHF | TGTGCCAGCGACAAAACAGGGGGATCACCCCTCCACTTT | TRBJ1-6 | TRBD1 | . | TRBV5-6
CASSKTGTGNQPQHF | TGTGCCAGCAGCAAGACAGGAACAGGGAATCAGCCCCAGCATTTT | TRBJ1-5 | . | . | TRBV7-9
CASSSGHSSSPLHF | TGTGCCAGCAGTTCGGGACATTCTAGTTCACCCCTCCACTTT | TRBJ1-6 | . | . | TRBV6-4
CASSQAQGQETQYF | TGTGCCAGCAGCCAAGCCCAGGGACAGGAGACCCAGTACTTC | TRBJ2-5 | TRBD1 | . | TRBV3-1/TRBV3-2
CASSQRLAPNTGELFF | TGTGCCAGCAGCCAGAGACTAGCGCCGAACACCGGGGAGCTGTTTTTT | TRBJ2-2 | TRBD2 | . | TRBV3-1/TRBV3-2
CASSLTRGTGELFF | TGTGCCAGCAGCTTAACACGGGGGACCGGGGAGCTGTTTTTT | TRBJ2-2 | . | . | TRBV11-2
CASSTIQFKANYGYTF | TGTGCCAGCAGCACGATACAGTTCAAAGCTAACTATGGCTACACCTTC | TRBJ1-2 | . | . | TRBV5-6
CAISEGGRGMGGYTF | TGTGCCATCAGTGAGGGTGGACGAGGGATGGGTGGCTACACCTTC | TRBJ1-2 | . | . | TRBV10-3
CASSLDPELTVGYTF | TGTGCCAGCAGCCTCGACCCCGAACTGACTGTTGGCTACACCTTC | TRBJ1-2 | . | . | TRBV5-6
CASSLADIHYEQYF | TGTGCCAGCAGCTTAGCTGACATACACTACGAGCAGTACTTC | TRBJ2-7 | . | once | TRBV7-9
CASPRGLSYNEQFF | TGTGCCAGCCCGAGGGGGCTTTCCTACAATGAGCAGTTCTTC | TRBJ2-1 | TRBD1 | . | TRBV2
CASSGTSETGELFF | TGTGCCAGCAGCGGGACTAGCGAGACCGGGGAGCTGTTTTTT | TRBJ2-2 | TRBD2 | . | TRBV4-2
CASSRGQNTEAFF | TGTGCCAGCAGTCGGGGACAGAACACTGAAGCTTTCTTT | TRBJ1-1 | . | . | TRBV12-3/TRBV12-4
CASSQTDRNTEAFF | TGTGCCAGCAGCCAAACAGACAGGAACACTGAAGCTTTCTTT | TRBJ1-1 | . | . | TRBV3-1/TRBV3-2
CASSTRGGQGDTQYF | TGTGCCAGCAGCACCCGGGGGGGCCAAGGAGATACGCAGTATTTT | TRBJ2-3 | TRBD2 | once | TRBV5-4
CASSLDSYNEQFF | TGTGCCAGCAGTTTGGACTCATACAATGAGCAGTTCTTC | TRBJ2-1 | . | . | TRBV28
CASSLFPSGGPSSYEQYF | TGTGCCAGCAGCTTATTTCCTAGCGGGGGGCCCAGCTCCTACGAGCAGTACTTC | TRBJ2-7 | TRBD2 | . | TRBV7-3
CASSATGTSEQYF | TGTGCCAGCAGCGCAACCGGGACTTCGGAGCAGTACTTC | TRBJ2-7 | . | . | TRBV3-1/TRBV3-2
CASRPLGEQYF | TGTGCCAGCAGACCCCTAGGCGAGCAGTACTTC | TRBJ2-7 | . | many | TRBV2
CASSQRGNTGELFF | TGCGCCAGCAGCCAGAGAGGGAACACCGGGGAGCTGTTTTTT | TRBJ2-2 | . | . | TRBV5-1
CASSAAVAGEQFF | TGCGCCAGCAGCGCTGCCGTTGCGGGTGAGCAGTTCTTC | TRBJ2-1 | . | . | TRBV5-1
CASRMAAGVRGDGYTF | TGTGCCAGCAGGATGGCGGCGGGAGTCAGGGGAGATGGCTACACCTTC | TRBJ1-2 | . | . | TRBV5-4
CATSDPEGTYNEQFF | TGTGCCACCAGTGACCCGGAGGGTACCTACAATGAGCAGTTCTTC | TRBJ2-1 | . | . | TRBV24-1
CASSLNSGGGTGELFF | TGTGCCAGCAGCTTAAACAGCGGGGGTGGCACCGGGGAGCTGTTTTTT | TRBJ2-2 | TRBD2 | few | TRBV7-3
CASSLAGQSFYEQYF | TGCGCCAGCAGCTTGGCTGGACAGTCGTTCTACGAGCAGTACTTC | TRBJ2-7 | . | once | TRBV5-1
CASSGTGALTNTGELFF | TGTGCCAGCAGTGGAACAGGAGCCCTAACGAACACCGGGGAGCTGTTTTTT | TRBJ2-2 | . | . | TRBV6-1
CASSLSRDSYGYTF | TGTGCCAGCAGTTTGAGCCGGGACAGCTATGGCTACACCTTC | TRBJ1-2 | TRBD1 | . | TRBV27
CASSMDYNTGELFF | TGTGCCAGCAGTATGGACTACAACACCGGGGAGCTGTTTTTT | TRBJ2-2 | . | few | TRBV2
CASSFGQTSYGYTF | TGCGCCAGCAGCTTTGGACAGACCAGCTATGGCTACACCTTC | TRBJ1-2 | . | . | TRBV5-1